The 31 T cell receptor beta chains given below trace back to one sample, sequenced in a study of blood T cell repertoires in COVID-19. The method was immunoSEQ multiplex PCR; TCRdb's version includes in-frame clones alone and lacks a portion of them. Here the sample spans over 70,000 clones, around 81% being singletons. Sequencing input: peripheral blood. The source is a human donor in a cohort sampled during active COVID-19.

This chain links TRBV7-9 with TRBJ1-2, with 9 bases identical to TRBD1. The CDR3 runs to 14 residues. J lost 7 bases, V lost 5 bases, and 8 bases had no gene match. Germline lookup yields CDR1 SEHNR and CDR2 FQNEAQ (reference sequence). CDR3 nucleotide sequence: TGTGCCAGCAGCCCAGGGACAGGGCCCTCTGGCTACACCTTC. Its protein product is CASSPGTGPSGYTF.

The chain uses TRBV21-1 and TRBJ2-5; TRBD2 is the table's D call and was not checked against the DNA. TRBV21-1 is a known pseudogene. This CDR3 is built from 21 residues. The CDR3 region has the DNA TGTGCCAGCAGCAAAGTTCTAGGGCTAGCGGGGGCCCCGACATACCAAGAGACCCAGTACTTC. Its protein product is CASSKVLGLAGAPTYQETQYF.

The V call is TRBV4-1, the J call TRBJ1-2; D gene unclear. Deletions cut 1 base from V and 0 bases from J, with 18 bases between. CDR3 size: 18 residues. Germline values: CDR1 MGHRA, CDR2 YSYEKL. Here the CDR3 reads CASSQGPGTAATNYGYTF. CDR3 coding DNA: TGCGCCAGCAGCCAAGGGCCCGGAACAGCCGCAACTAACTATGGCTACACCTTC.

The DNA of the CDR3 is TGCGCCAGCAGCTTGGACCGTGTGAGGGACACTGAAGCTTTCTTT. This translates into CASSLDRVRDTEAFF. The gene calls are TRBV5-1 and TRBJ1-1; no reliable D call. The CDR3 totals 15 residues. Per the germline V gene, CDR1 is SGHRS and CDR2 is YFSETQ. Trimming left V 0 bases short and J 3 bases short, with 12 bases between. The full variable domain, completed using reference TRBV5-1 and TRBJ1-1, is KAGVTQTPRYLIKTRGQQVTLSCSPISGHRSVSWYQQTPGQGLQFLFEYFSETQRNKGNFPGRFSGRQFSNSRSEMNVSTLELGDSALYLCASSLDRVRDTEAFFGQGTRLTVV.

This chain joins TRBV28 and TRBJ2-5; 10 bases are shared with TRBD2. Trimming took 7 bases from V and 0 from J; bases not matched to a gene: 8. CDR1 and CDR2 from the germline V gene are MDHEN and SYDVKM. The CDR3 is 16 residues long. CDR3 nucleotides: TGTGCCAGCAAGTCCCTAGCGGGGGCGTACCAAGAGACCCAGTACTTC. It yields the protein CASKSLAGAYQETQYF.

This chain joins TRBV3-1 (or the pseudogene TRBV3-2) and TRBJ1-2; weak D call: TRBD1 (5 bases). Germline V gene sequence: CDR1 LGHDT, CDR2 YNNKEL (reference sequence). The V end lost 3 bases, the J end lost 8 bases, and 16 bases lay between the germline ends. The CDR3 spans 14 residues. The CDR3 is CASSQATRAVGYTF. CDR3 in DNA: TGTGCCAGCAGCCAGGCTACCAGGGCTGTCGGCTACACCTTC.

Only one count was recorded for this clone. CDR3 region: CASSFGGGKWNEQFF. The CDR3 bases are TGCGCCAGCAGTTTCGGGGGGGGCAAATGGAATGAGCAGTTCTTC. The V gene is TRBV10-2, the J gene TRBJ2-1, with 8 positions matching TRBD2. Germline V gives CDR1 WSHSY, CDR2 SAAADI. The junction had 10 bases not matched to a gene; V was cut back by 5 bases and J by 7 bases. The CDR3 contains 15 residues.

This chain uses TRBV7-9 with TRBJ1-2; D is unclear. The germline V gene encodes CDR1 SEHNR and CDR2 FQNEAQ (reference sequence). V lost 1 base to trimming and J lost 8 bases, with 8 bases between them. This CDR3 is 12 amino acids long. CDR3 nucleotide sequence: TGTGCCAGCAGCTTAGAACTACGCGGCTACACCTTC. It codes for CASSLELRGYTF.

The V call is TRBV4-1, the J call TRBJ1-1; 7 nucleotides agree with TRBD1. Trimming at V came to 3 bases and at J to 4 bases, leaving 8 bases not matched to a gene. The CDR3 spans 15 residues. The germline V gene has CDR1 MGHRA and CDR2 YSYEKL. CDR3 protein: CASSQSGTASTEAFF. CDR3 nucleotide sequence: TGCGCCAGCAGCCAGTCCGGGACAGCGAGCACTGAAGCTTTCTTT.

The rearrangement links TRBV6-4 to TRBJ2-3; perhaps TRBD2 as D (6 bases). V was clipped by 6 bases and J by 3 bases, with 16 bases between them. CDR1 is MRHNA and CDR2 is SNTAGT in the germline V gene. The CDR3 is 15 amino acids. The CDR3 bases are TGTGCCAGCAGCCCGGGACTCCCGGGGACAGATACGCAGTATTTT. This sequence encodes CASSPGLPGTDTQYF.

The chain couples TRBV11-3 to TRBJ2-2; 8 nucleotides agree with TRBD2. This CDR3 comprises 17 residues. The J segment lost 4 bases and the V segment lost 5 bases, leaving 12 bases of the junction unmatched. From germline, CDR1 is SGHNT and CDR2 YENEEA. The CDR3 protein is CASSTRGGQPGTGELFF. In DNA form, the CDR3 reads TGTGCCAGCAGCACCCGGGGGGGGCAACCTGGCACCGGGGAGCTGTTTTTT.

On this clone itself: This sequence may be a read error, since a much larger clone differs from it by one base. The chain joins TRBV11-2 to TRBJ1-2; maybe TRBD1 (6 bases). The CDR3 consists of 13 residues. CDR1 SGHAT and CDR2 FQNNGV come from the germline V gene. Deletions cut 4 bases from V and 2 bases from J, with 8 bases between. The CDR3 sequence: CASSWTVNYGYTF. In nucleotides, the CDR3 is TGTGCCAGCAGCTGGACAGTAAACTATGGCTACACCTTC.

CDR3 sequence (DNA): TGTGCCAGCTCACAGAGGGGGAATGAGCAGTTCTTC. Translating gives CASSQRGNEQFF. This rearrangement joins TRBV18 to TRBJ2-1; D is possibly TRBD1 (6 bases). This CDR3 spans 12 amino acids. Germline CDR1 and CDR2: KGHSH and LQKENI. V lost 4 bases to trimming and J lost 7 bases, with 8 bases between them.

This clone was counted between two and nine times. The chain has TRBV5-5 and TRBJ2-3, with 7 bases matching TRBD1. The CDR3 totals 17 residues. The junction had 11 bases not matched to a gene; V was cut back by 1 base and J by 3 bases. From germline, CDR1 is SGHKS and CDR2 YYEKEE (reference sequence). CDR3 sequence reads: CASSLMAGGLSTDTQYF. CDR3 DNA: TGTGCCAGCAGCTTGATGGCAGGGGGTTTATCGACAGATACGCAGTATTTT.

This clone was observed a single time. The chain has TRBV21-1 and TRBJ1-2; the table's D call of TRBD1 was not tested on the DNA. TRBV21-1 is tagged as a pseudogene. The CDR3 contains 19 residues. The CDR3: CASRKRRTAKPPSNYGYTF. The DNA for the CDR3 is TGTGCCAGCAGGAAAAGGCGGACAGCGAAACCACCGTCTAACTATGGCTACACCTTC.

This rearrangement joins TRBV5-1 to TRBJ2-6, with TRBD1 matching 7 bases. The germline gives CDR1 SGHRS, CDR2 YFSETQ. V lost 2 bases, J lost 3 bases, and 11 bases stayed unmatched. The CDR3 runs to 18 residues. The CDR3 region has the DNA TGCGCCAGCAGCTTAGGCCAGGGGGAAGTAGGTGGGGCCAACGTCCTGACTTTC. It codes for CASSLGQGEVGGANVLTF.

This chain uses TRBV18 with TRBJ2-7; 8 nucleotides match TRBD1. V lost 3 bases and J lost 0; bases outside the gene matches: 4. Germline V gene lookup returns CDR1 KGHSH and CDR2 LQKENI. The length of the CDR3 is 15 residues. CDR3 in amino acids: CASSPRTGSSYEQYF. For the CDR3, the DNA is TGTGCCAGCTCACCGCGGACAGGGAGCTCCTACGAGCAGTACTTC. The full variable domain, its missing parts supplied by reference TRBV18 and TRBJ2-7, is NAGVMQNPRHLVRRRGQEARLRCSPMKGHSHVYWYRQLPEEGLKFMVYLQKENIIDESGMPKERFSAEFPKEGPSILRIQQVVRGDSAAYFCASSPRTGSSYEQYFGPGTRLTVT.

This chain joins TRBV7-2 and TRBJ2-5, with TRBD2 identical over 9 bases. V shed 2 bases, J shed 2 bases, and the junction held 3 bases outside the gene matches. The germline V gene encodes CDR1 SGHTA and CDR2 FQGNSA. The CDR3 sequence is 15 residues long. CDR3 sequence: CASSLPSGAQETQYF. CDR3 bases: TGTGCCAGCAGCTTACCTAGCGGGGCACAAGAGACCCAGTACTTC.

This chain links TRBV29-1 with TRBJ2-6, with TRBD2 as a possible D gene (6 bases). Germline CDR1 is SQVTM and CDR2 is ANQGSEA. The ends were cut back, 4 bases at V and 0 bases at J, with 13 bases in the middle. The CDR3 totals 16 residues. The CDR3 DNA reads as TGCAGCGTTGCGGGACTGACCCTCTCTGGGGCCAACGTCCTGACTTTC. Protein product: CSVAGLTLSGANVLTF.

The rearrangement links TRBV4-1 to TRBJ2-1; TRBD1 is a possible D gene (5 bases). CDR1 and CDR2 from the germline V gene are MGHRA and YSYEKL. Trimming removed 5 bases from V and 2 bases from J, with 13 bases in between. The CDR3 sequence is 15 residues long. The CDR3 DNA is TGCGCCAGCAGCGTGGAGACAGCTACCTACAATGAGCAGTTCTTC. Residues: CASSVETATYNEQFF.

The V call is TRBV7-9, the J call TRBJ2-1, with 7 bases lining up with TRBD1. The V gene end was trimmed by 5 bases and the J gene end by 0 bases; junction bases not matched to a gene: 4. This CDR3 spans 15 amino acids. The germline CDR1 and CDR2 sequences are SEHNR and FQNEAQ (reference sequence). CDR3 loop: CASSPTGNSYNEQFF. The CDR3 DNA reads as TGTGCCAGCAGCCCGACAGGGAACTCCTACAATGAGCAGTTCTTC. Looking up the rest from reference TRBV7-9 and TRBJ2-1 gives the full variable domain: DTGVSQNPRHKITKRGQNVTFRCDPISEHNRLYWYRQTLGQGPEFLTYFQNEAQLEKSRLLSDRFSAERPKGSFSTLEIQRTEQGDSAMYLCASSPTGNSYNEQFFGPGTRLTVL.

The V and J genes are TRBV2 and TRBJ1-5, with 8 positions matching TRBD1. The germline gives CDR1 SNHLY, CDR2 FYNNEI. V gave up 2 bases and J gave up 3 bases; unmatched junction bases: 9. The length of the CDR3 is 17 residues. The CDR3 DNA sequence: TGTGCCAGCAGTGAATGGGGACAGGCCGGGCCCAATCAGCCCCAGCATTTT. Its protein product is CASSEWGQAGPNQPQHF.

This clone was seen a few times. CDR3 sequence reads: CASSLDNYEQYF. In DNA form, the CDR3 reads TGTGCCAGCTCGCTCGACAACTACGAGCAGTACTTC. The chain carries TRBV18 and TRBJ2-7; D is ambiguous. Germline loops: CDR1 KGHSH, CDR2 LQKENI. V was pared by 6 bases and J by 3 bases, with 9 bases between. The CDR3 has 12 amino acids.

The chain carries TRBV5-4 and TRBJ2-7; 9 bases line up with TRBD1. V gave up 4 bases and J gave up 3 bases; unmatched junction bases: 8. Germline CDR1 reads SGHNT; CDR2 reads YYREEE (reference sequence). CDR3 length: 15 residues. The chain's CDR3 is CASSPPGTGLYEQYF. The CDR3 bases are TGTGCCAGCAGCCCCCCCGGGACAGGGCTCTACGAGCAGTACTTC.

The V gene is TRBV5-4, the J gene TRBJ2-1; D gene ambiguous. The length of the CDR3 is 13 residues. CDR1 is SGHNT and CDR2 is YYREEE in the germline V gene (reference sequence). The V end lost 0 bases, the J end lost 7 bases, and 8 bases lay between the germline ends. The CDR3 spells CASSLEAGNEQFF. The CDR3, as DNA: TGTGCCAGCAGCTTGGAAGCCGGGAATGAGCAGTTCTTC.

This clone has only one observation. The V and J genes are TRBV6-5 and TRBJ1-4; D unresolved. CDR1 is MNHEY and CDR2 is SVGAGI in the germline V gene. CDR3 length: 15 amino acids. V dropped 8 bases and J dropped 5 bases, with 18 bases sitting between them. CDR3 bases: TGTGCCAGCGGGGTCGGGAGTTTGGCAAATGAAAAACTGTTTTTT. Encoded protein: CASGVGSLANEKLFF.

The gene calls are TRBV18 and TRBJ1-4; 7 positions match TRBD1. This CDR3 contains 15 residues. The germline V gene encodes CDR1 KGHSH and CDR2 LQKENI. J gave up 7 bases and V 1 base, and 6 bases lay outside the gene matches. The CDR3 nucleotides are TGTGCCAGCTCACCACAGGGGGCGCGAGGTGAAAAACTGTTTTTT. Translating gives CASSPQGARGEKLFF.

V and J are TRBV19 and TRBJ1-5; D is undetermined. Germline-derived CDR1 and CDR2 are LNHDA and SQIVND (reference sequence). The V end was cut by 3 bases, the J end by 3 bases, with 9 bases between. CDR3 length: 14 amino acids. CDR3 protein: CASSIFPNNQPQHF. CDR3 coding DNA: TGTGCCAGTAGTATTTTCCCAAACAATCAGCCCCAGCATTTT.

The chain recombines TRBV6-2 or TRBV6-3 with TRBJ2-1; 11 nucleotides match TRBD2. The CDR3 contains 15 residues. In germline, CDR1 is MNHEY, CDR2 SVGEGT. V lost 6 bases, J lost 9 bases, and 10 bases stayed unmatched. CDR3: CASSLAGGQRSEQFF. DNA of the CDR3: TGTGCCAGCAGCTTAGCGGGGGGGCAGAGGAGTGAGCAGTTCTTC.

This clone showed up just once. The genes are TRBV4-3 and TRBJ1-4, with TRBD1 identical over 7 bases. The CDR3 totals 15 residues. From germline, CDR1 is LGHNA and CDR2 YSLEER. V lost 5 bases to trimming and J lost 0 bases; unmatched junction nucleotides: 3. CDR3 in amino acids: CASSFDRATNEKLFF. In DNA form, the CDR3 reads TGCGCCAGCAGCTTCGACAGGGCAACTAATGAAAAACTGTTTTTT.

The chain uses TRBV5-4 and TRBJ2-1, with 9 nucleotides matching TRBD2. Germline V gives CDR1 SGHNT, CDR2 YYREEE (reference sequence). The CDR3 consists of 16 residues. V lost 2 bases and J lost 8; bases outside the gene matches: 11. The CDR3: CASSFPGGGAFDEQFF. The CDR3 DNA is TGTGCCAGCAGCTTCCCGGGCGGGGGGGCTTTTGATGAGCAGTTCTTC.